The rows below give T cell receptor beta chains drawn from one sample of a study of blood T cell repertoires in COVID-19. Measured with immunoSEQ multiplex PCR; TCRdb has only the in-frame clones, and not every one. The data hold approximately 300,000 clones, with around 85% observed a single time. The sequencing input was PBMCs or T cells enriched from blood (not recorded which). These receptors were collected from a woman aged 25 to 39 who had been exposed to COVID-19. Both conserved end residues are part of each CDR3. D genes are given only for firm matches. Only some rows state a clone size, as once, few, many or a class for expanded clones.

d_call,clone_size,v_call,j_call,cdr3_aa,cdr3_nt
NA,NA,TRBV6-5,TRBJ1-2,CASSYSRANYGYTF,TGTGCCAGCAGTTACTCCAGGGCTAACTATGGCTACACCTTC
NA,NA,TRBV5-5,TRBJ2-4,CASSRQGGYLDIQYF,TGTGCCAGCAGCCGGCAGGGGGGCTACTTAGACATTCAGTACTTC
TRBD2,once,TRBV19,TRBJ2-2,CASSGSGRSGELFF,TGTGCCAGTAGTGGTAGCGGGAGAAGCGGGGAGCTGTTTTTT
TRBD1,NA,TRBV24-1,TRBJ2-3,CATSDPRQGGTDTQYF,TGTGCCACCAGTGACCCACGACAGGGGGGCACAGATACGCAGTATTTT
NA,NA,TRBV5-1,TRBJ2-2,CASSLAGGVRAGELFF,TGCGCCAGCAGCTTGGCAGGAGGGGTAAGAGCCGGGGAGCTGTTTTTT
TRBD2,NA,TRBV2,TRBJ2-1,CASILGLLNEQFF,TGTGCCAGTATTTTGGGACTACTCAATGAGCAGTTCTTC
NA,NA,TRBV25-1,TRBJ2-3,CASSINTLTPTDTQYF,TGTGCCAGCAGTATCAACACCTTAACGCCCACAGATACGCAGTATTTT
NA,NA,TRBV14,TRBJ1-2,CASSWESGYGYTF,TGTGCCAGCAGCTGGGAGAGCGGGTATGGCTACACCTTC
TRBD1,NA,TRBV19,TRBJ1-5,CATSKGDRGFQPQHF,TGTGCCACCTCAAAGGGGGACAGGGGATTTCAGCCCCAGCATTTT
TRBD2,few,TRBV20-1,TRBJ2-5,CSASGTSGREETQYF,TGCAGTGCTAGTGGGACTAGCGGGAGGGAAGAGACCCAGTACTTC
NA,NA,TRBV7-6,TRBJ2-7,CASSLDDDSYERQYF,TGTGCCAGCAGCTTAGACGACGATTCCTACGAGCGGCAGTACTTC
TRBD2,NA,TRBV28,TRBJ2-1,CASSPQAGGGYNEQFF,TGTGCCAGCAGCCCACAGGCGGGAGGGGGGTACAATGAGCAGTTCTTC
NA,NA,TRBV28,TRBJ1-5,CASRPTVDQPQHF,TGTGCCAGCAGACCAACAGTTGATCAGCCCCAGCATTTT
NA,NA,TRBV5-4,TRBJ1-1,CASSLEQRTEAFF,TGTGCCAGCAGCTTGGAGCAGCGCACTGAAGCTTTCTTT
NA,NA,TRBV27,TRBJ1-2,CASSSGGYYGYTF,TGTGCCAGCAGTTCCGGAGGGTACTATGGCTACACCTTC
NA,NA,TRBV4-1,TRBJ2-2,CASSQDKSTGELFF,TGCGCCAGCAGCCAAGATAAGAGCACCGGGGAGCTGTTTTTT
TRBD1,NA,TRBV6-2/TRBV6-3,TRBJ1-1,CASSHADFFRGVTEAFF,TGTGCCAGCAGCCACGCCGATTTCTTCAGGGGGGTTACTGAAGCTTTCTTT
NA,few,TRBV4-3,TRBJ1-1,CASSQGSEAFF,TGCGCCAGCAGCCAAGGGAGCGAAGCTTTCTTT
TRBD1,NA,TRBV19,TRBJ1-1,CASSRQGRTEAFF,TGTGCCAGTTCTCGACAGGGGAGGACTGAAGCTTTCTTT
NA,once,TRBV12-5,TRBJ1-4,CASGLHLSKAGPLWEKLFF,TGTGCTAGTGGTTTGCATCTCAGTAAAGCGGGGCCCCTCTGGGAAAAACTGTTTTTT
TRBD2,NA,TRBV6-5,TRBJ2-1,CASTAWTSGIDEQFF,TGTGCCAGCACCGCCTGGACTAGCGGGATCGATGAGCAGTTCTTC
NA,NA,TRBV5-5,TRBJ1-5,CASSLWTLNSNQPQHF,TGTGCCAGCAGCTTGTGGACATTAAATAGCAATCAGCCCCAGCATTTT
TRBD2,NA,TRBV3-1/TRBV3-2,TRBJ2-5,CASSPASGGAQETQYF,TGTGCCAGCAGCCCCGCTAGCGGGGGGGCACAAGAGACCCAGTACTTC
TRBD1,NA,TRBV14,TRBJ1-6,CASSQQGAAYNSPLHF,TGTGCCAGCAGCCAACAGGGGGCCGCCTATAATTCACCCCTCCACTTT
TRBD1,few,TRBV7-2,TRBJ1-5,CASSSGGSNQPQHF,TGTGCCAGCAGTTCAGGGGGTAGCAATCAGCCCCAGCATTTT
TRBD1,NA,TRBV12-3/TRBV12-4,TRBJ1-1,CASRGQGTEAFF,TGTGCCAGCCGGGGACAGGGGACTGAAGCTTTCTTT
NA,NA,TRBV30,TRBJ2-7,CAWSVRGDEQYF,TGTGCCTGGAGTGTACGGGGTGACGAGCAGTACTTC
NA,NA,TRBV7-3,TRBJ1-3,CASSLNPGWGNTIYF,TGTGCCAGCAGCTTAAATCCAGGGTGGGGAAACACCATATATTTT
NA,NA,TRBV9,TRBJ1-5,CASSVERGFNQPQHF,TGTGCCAGCAGCGTAGAAAGGGGGTTCAATCAGCCCCAGCATTTT
NA,NA,TRBV9,TRBJ1-3,CASSVETGKGNTIYF,TGTGCCAGCAGCGTAGAAACGGGGAAAGGAAACACCATATATTTT
TRBD1,NA,TRBV27,TRBJ1-6,CASSSGGDSPLHF,TGTGCCAGCAGTTCAGGGGGCGATTCACCCCTCCACTTT
TRBD2,once,TRBV10-1,TRBJ2-3,CASSIWTSEDSDTQYF,TGCGCCAGCAGTATTTGGACTAGTGAGGATTCGGATACGCAGTATTTT